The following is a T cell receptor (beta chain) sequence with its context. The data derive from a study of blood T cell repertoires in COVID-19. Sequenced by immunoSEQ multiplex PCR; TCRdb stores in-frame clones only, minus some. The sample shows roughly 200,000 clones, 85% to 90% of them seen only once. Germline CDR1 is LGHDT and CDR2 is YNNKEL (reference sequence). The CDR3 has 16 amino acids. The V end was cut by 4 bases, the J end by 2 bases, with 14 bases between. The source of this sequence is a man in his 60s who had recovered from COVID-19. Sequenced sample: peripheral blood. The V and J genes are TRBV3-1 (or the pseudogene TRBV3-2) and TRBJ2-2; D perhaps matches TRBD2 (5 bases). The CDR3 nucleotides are TGTGCCAGCAGCCCCCGTACGCGGGCCAACACCGGGGAGCTGTTTTTT. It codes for CASSPRTRANTGELFF.